This T cell receptor beta chain was captured by sequencing in a study of CD8 T cells in Susac syndrome. Random-hexamer reverse transcription was applied to roughly 0.45 to 1 ug RNA. TCRdb re-analysed the immunoSEQ multiplex PCR reads in MiXCR, keeping a single row per CDR3 protein. The sample carries about 170,000 distinct CDR3 sequences, 80% to 95% recorded once. The CDR3 extends over 15 amino acids. Germline CDR1 reads SNHLY; CDR2 reads FYNNEI. The V gene lost 6 bases and the J gene lost 7 bases, with 21 bases spanning the gap. A single count supports this clonotype. This TCR was recovered from a human donor with multiple sclerosis. Sequencing was carried out using CD4+ T cells from PBMCs. V gene TRBV2 combines with J gene TRBJ2-5, with D unclear. The DNA of the CDR3 is TGTGCCAGCAGGACCACTCCAGGCTCCTCAGGGACCCAGTACTTC. Amino acids: CASRTTPGSSGTQYF.